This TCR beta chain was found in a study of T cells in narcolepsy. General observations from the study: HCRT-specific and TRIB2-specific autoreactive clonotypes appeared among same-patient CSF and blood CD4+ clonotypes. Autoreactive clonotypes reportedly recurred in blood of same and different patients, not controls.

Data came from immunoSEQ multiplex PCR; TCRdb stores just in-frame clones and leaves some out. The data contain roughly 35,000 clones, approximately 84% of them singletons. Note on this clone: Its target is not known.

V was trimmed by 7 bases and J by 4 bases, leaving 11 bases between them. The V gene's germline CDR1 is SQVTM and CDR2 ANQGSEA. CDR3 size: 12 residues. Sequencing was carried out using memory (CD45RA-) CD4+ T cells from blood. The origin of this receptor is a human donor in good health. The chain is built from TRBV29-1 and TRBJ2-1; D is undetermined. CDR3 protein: CSGDGIYNEQFF. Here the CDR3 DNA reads TGCAGCGGAGACGGAATATACAATGAGCAGTTCTTC.